This T cell receptor beta chain was sequenced for a study of blood T cell repertoires in COVID-19. Background on the study: Sources were T cells, B-cell-depleted T cells, or PBMCs; the material itself was cDNA or gDNA.

Donors were grouped by their self-reported clinical history. The study counted Cohort 3 donors as recovered given two negative PCRs, clearance, or symptom resolution. This clone turned up a few times. CDR3 length: 14 residues. The germline V gene has CDR1 SNHLY and CDR2 FYNNEI. V lost 3 bases, J lost 3 bases, and 8 bases lay in between. In the authors' workflow: Researchers report that nucleated cell counts were estimated from reference gene primer amplification. TCRdb's copy holds only in-frame clones and misses some; the assay was immunoSEQ multiplex PCR. V and J calls and clone size follow that table, whereas D and trimming were derived from the DNA. The sample lists roughly 150,000 clones, 86% occurring once.

This sequence originates from a man aged 50-60 years who had recovered from COVID-19. The genes are TRBV2 and TRBJ2-2; perhaps TRBD1 as D (6 bases). The sequenced sample consisted of PBMCs or T cells enriched from blood (not recorded which). This CDR3 reads CASSDQGYTGELFF. In nucleotides, the CDR3 is TGTGCCAGCAGTGATCAGGGGTACACCGGGGAGCTGTTTTTT.